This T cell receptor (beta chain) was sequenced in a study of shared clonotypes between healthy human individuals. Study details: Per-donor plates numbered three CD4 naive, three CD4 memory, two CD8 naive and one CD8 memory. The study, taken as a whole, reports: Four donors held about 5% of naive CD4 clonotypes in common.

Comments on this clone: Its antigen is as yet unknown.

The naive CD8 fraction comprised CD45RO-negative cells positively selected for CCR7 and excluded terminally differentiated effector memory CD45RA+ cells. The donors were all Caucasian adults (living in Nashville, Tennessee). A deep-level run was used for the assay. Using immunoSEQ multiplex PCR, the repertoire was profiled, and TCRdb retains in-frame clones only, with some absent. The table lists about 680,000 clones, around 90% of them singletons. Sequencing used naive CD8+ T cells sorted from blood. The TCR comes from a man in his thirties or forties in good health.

The CDR3 sequence: CASSEGAENTEAFF. CDR3 DNA sequence: TGTGCCAGCAGTGAAGGGGCGGAGAACACTGAAGCTTTCTTT. The J gene is TRBJ1-1, the V gene TRBV2; D not resolved. The germline V and J ends were trimmed by 1 base and 1 base, with 7 bases remaining between them. The CDR3 is 14 amino acids. CDR1 and CDR2 (germline): SNHLY, FYNNEI.